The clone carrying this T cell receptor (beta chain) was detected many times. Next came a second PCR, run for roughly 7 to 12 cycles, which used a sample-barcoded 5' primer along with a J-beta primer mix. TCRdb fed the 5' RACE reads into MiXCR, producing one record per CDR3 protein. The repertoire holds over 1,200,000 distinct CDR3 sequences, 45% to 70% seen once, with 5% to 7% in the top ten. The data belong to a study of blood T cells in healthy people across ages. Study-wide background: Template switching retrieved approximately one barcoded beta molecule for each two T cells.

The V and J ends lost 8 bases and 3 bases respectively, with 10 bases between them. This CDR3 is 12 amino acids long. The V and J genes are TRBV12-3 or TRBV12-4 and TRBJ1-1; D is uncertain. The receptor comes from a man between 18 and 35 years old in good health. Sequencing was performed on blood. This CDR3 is CASSPRDTEAFF. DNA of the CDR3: TGTGCCAGCTCACCAAGAGACACTGAAGCTTTCTTT.